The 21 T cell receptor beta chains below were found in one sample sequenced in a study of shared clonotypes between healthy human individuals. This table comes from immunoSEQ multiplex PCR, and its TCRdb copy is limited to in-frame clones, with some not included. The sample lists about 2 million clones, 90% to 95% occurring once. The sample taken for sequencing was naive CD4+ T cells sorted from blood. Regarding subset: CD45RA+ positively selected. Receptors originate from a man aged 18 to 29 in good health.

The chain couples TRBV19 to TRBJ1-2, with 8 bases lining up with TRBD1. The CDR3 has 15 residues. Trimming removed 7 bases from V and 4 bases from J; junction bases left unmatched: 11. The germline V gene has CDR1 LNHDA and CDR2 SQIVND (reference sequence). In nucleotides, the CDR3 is TGTGCCAGTACCCTTCAGGGGGCGCGCGGCTATGGCTACACCTTC. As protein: CASTLQGARGYGYTF.

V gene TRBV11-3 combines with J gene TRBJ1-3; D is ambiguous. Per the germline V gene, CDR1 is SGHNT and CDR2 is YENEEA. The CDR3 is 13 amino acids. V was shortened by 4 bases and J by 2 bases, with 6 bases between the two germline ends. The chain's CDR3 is CASSSIPGNTIYF. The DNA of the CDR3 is TGTGCCAGCAGCTCAATCCCTGGAAACACCATATATTTT.

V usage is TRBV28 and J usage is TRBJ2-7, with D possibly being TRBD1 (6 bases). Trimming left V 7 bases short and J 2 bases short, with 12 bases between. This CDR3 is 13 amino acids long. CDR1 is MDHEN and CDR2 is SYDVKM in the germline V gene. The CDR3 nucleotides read TGTGCCAGCAAAAACAGGGTCCCCTACGAGCAGTACTTC. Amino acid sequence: CASKNRVPYEQYF.

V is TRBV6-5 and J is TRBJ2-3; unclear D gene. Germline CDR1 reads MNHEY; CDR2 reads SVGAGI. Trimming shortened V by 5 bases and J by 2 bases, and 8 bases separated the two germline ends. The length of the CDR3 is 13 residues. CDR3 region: CASSRLFTDTQYF. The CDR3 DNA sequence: TGTGCCAGCAGTCGACTCTTCACAGATACGCAGTATTTT.

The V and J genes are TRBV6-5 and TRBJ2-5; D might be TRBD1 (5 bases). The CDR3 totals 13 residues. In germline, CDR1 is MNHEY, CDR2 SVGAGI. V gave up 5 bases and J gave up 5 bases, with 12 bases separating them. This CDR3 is CASSMSGKETQYF. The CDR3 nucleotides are TGTGCCAGCAGTATGTCAGGGAAGGAGACCCAGTACTTC.

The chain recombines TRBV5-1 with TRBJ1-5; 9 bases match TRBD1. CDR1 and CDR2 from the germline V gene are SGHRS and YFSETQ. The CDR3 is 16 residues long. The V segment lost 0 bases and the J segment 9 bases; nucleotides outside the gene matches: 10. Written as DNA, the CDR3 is TGCGCCAGCAGCTTGGCCGGACAGGGGAGCGGTCCGCCCCAGCATTTT. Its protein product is CASSLAGQGSGPPQHF.

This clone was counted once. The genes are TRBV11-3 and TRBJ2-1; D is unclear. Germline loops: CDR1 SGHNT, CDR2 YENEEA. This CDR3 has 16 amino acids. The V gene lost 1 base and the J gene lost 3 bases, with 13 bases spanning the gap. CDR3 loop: CASSLGAQKLYNEQFF. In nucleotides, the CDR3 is TGTGCCAGCAGCTTAGGAGCGCAGAAACTCTACAATGAGCAGTTCTTC.

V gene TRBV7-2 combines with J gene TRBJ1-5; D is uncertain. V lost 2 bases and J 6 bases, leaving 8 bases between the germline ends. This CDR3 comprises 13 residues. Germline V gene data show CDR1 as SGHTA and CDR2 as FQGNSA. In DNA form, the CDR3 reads TGTGCCAGCAGCTTAAGGCGGAGTCAGCCCCAGCATTTT. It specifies CASSLRRSQPQHF.

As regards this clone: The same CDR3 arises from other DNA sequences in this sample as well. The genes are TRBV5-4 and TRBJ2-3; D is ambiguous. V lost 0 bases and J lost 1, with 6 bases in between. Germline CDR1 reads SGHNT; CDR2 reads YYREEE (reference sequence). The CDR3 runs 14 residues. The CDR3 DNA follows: TGTGCCAGCAGCTTGGGTGTGGGCACAGATACGCAGTATTTT. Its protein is CASSLGVGTDTQYF.

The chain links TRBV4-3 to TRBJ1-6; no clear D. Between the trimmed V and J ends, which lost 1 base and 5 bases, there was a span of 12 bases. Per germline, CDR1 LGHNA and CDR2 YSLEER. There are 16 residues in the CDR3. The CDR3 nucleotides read TGCGCCAGCAGCCAAGTCAAACACACAGATAATTCACCCCTCCACTTT. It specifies CASSQVKHTDNSPLHF.

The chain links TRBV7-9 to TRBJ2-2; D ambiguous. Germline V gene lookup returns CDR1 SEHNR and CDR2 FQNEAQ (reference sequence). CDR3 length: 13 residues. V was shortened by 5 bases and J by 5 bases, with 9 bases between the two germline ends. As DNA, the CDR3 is TGTGCCAGCAGCCAGACCCCAACCGGGGAGCTGTTTTTT. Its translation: CASSQTPTGELFF.

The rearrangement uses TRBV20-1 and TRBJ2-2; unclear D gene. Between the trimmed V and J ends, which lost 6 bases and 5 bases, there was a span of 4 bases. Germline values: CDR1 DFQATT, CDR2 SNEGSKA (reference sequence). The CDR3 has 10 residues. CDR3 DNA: TGCAGTGCGGGGACCGGGGAGCTGTTTTTT. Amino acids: CSAGTGELFF.

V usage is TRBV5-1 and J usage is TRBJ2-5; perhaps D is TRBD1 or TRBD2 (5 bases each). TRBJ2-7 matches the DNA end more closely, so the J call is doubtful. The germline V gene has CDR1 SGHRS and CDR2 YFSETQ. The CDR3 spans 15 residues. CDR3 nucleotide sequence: TGCGCCAGCACCCCCGCCGCTGGGACCCACTACGAGCAGTACTTC. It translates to CASTPAAGTHYEQYF.

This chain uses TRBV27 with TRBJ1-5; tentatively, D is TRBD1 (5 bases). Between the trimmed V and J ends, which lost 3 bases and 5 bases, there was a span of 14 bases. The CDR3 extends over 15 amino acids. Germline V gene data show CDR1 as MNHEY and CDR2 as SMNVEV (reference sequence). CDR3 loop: CASSFSYKGYQPQHF. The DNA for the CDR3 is TGTGCCAGCAGTTTCAGTTATAAGGGGTATCAGCCCCAGCATTTT.

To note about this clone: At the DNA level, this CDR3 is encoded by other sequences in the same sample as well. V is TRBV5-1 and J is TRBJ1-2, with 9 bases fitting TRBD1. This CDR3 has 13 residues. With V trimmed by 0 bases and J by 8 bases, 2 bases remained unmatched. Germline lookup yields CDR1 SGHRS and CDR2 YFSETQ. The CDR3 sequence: CASSLDRGPGYTF. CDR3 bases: TGCGCCAGCAGCTTGGACAGGGGGCCGGGCTACACCTTC.

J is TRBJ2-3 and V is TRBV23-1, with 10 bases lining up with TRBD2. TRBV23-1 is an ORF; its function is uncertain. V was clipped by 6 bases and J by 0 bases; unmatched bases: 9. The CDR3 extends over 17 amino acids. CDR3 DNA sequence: TGCGCCAGCAGACCAAAAATAGCGGGGGGTAGCACAGATACGCAGTATTTT. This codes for CASRPKIAGGSTDTQYF.

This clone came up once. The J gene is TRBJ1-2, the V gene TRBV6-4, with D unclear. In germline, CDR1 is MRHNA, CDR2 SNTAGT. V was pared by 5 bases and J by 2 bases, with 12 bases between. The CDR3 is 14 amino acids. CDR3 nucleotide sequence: TGTGCCAGCAGTCCTCTAGCTTCGAACTATGGCTACACCTTC. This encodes CASSPLASNYGYTF.

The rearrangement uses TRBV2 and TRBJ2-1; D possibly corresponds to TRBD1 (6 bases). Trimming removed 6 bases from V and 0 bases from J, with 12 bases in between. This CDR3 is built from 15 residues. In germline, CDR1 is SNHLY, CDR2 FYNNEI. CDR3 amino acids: CASRGDTLSYNEQFF. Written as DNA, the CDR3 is TGTGCCAGCAGAGGGGACACCCTCTCCTACAATGAGCAGTTCTTC. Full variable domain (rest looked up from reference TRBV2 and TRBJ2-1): EPEVTQTPSHQVTQMGQEVILRCVPISNHLYFYWYRQILGQKVEFLVSFYNNEISEKSEIFDDQFSVERPDGSNFTLKIRSTKLEDSAMYFCASRGDTLSYNEQFFGPGTRLTVL.

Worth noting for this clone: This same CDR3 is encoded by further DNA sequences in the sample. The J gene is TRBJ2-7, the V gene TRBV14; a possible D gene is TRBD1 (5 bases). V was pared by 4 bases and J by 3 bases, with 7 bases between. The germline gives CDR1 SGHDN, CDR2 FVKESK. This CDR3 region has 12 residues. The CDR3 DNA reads TGTGCCAGCAGCCGGCAGGGCTACGAGCAGTACTTC. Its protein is CASSRQGYEQYF.

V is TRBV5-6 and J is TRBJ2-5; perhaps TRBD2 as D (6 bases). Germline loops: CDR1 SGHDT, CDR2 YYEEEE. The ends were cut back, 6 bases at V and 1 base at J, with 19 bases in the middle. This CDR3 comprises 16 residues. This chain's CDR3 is CASITNGLASQETQYF. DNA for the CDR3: TGTGCCAGCATCACCAACGGGCTAGCGAGCCAAGAGACCCAGTACTTC.

Written as DNA, the CDR3 is TGTGCCTGGAGTGCCGACAGGGCTTTCTTT. Protein product: CAWSADRAFF. The chain has TRBV30 and TRBJ1-1, with D maybe TRBD1 (6 bases). V was pared by 1 base and J by 11 bases, with 8 bases between. The CDR3 has 10 amino acids. Germline V lookup: CDR1 GTSNPN, CDR2 SVGIG (reference sequence).